The T cell receptor beta chain under discussion was sequenced for a study of T cells in Graves' hyperthyroidism and ophthalmopathy. Amplified regions were TCR beta CDR3 sequences from RNA transcripts. The HTBI primer set served for first-round RT-PCR of the TCR CDR3. TCRdb recomputed calls from the multiplex PCR reads with MiXCR, one row per CDR3 protein. This table holds around 580,000 distinct CDR3 sequences, roughly 17% found once. V lost 1 base and J lost 0, with 6 bases in between. Germline assignment: CDR1 LNHDA and CDR2 SQIVND (reference sequence). This CDR3 region has 14 residues. Sequencing was carried out using blood. This TCR derives from a young woman with Graves' hyperthyroidism. The chain recombines TRBV19 with TRBJ1-1; no definite D call. In DNA form, the CDR3 reads TGTGCCAGTAGTATAGGATGGATGAACACTGAAGCTTTCTTT. Its protein is CASSIGWMNTEAFF.